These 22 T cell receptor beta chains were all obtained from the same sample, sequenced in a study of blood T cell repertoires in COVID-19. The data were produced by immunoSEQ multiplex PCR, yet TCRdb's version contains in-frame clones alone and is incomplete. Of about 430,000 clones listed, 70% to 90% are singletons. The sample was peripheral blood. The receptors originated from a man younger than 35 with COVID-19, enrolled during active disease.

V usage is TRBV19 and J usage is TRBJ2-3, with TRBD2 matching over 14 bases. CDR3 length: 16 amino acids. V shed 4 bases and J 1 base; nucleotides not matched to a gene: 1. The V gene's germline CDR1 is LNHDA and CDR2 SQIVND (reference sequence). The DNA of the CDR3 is TGTGCCAGTAGTAGGGGACTAGCGGGGGGCACAGATACGCAGTATTTT. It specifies CASSRGLAGGTDTQYF.

This chain's CDR3 is CASSLGYRVPGELFF. DNA of the CDR3: TGTGCCAGCAGCTTAGGGTACAGGGTCCCCGGGGAGCTGTTTTTT. The chain carries TRBV11-3 and TRBJ2-2, with a possible D match to TRBD1 (6 bases). Germline V lookup: CDR1 SGHNT, CDR2 YENEEA. The V and J ends lost 1 base and 6 bases respectively, with 12 bases between them. There are 15 residues in the CDR3.

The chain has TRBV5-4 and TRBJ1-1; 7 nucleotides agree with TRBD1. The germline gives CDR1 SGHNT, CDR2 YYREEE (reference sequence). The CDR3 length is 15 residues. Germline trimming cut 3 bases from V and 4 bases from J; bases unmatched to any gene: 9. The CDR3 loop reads CASSWDSRSGTEAFF. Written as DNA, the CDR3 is TGTGCCAGCAGCTGGGACAGTCGGTCTGGCACTGAAGCTTTCTTT.

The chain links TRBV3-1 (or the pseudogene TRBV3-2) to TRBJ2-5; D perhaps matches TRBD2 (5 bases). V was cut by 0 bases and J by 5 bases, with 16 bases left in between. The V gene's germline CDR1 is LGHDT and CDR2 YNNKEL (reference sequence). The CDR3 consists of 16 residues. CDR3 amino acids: CASSQERWGKRETQYF. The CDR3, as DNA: TGTGCCAGCAGCCAAGAAAGATGGGGTAAGCGGGAGACCCAGTACTTC.

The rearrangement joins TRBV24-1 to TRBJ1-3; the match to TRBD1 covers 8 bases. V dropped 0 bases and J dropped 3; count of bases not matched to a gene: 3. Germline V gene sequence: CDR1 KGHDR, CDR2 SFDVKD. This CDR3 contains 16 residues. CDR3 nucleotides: TGTGCCACCAGTGATTTGCCGGACAGGGATGGAAACACCATATATTTT. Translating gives CATSDLPDRDGNTIYF.

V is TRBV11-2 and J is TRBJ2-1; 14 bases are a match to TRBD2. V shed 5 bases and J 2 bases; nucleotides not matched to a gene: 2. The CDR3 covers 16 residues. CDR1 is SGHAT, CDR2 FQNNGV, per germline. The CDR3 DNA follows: TGTGCCAGCAGCGCGGGACTAGCGGGGGCCTACAATGAGCAGTTCTTC. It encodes CASSAGLAGAYNEQFF.

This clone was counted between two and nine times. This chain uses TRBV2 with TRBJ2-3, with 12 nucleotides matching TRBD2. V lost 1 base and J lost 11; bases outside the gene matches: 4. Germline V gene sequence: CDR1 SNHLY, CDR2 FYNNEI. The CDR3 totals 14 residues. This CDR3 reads CASSEGLAGAVQYF. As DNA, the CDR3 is TGTGCCAGCAGTGAAGGACTAGCGGGAGCGGTGCAGTATTTT.

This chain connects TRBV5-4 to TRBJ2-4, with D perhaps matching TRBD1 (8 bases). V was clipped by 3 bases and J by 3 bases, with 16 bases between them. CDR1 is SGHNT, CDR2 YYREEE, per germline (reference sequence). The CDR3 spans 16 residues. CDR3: CASSSSGGGSKNIQYF. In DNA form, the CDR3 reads TGTGCCAGCAGCTCCTCAGGGGGCGGGAGCAAAAACATTCAGTACTTC.

CDR3 amino acids: CASSQESVAAGESYEQYF. The CDR3 bases are TGCGCCAGCAGCCAAGAGTCAGTTGCTGCGGGGGAATCCTACGAGCAGTACTTC. This chain links TRBV4-1 with TRBJ2-7; 7 bases agree with TRBD2. CDR3 length: 18 residues. V was clipped by 0 bases and J by 1 base; unmatched bases: 12. Germline V gene lookup returns CDR1 MGHRA and CDR2 YSYEKL.

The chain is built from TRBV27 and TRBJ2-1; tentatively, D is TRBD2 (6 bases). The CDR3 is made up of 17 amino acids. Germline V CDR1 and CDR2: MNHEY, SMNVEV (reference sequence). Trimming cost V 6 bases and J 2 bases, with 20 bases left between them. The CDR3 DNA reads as TGTGCCAGCAGCGCTGGGAACTGGCGGGATGCCTACAATGAGCAGTTCTTC. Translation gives CASSAGNWRDAYNEQFF.

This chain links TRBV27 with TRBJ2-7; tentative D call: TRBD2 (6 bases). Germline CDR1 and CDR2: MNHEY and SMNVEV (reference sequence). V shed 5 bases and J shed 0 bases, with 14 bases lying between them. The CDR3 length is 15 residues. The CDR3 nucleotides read TGTGCCAGCAGTGACCGTGGGGGGACCTCCTACGAGCAGTACTTC. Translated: CASSDRGGTSYEQYF.

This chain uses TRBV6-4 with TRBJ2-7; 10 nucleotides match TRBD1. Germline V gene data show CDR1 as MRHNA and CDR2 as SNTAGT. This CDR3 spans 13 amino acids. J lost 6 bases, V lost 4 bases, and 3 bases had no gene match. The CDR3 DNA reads TGTGCCAGCAGTGGGGACAGGGGACTCGAGCAGTACTTC. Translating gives CASSGDRGLEQYF.

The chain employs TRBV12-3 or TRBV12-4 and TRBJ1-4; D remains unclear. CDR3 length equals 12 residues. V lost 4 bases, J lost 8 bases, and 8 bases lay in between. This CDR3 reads CASSYGPEKLFF. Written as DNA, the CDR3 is TGTGCCAGCAGTTATGGGCCGGAAAAACTGTTTTTT.

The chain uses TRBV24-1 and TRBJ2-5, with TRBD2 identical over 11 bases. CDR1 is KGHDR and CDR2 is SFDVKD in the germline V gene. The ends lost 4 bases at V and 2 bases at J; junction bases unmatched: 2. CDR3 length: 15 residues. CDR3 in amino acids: CATSEGTSGQETQYF. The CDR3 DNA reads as TGTGCCACCAGTGAAGGGACTAGCGGACAAGAGACCCAGTACTTC.

CDR3 amino acids: CASSEWGQGTSYEQYF. DNA for the CDR3: TGCGCCAGCAGTGAGTGGGGACAGGGGACATCCTACGAGCAGTACTTC. The rearrangement joins TRBV10-2 to TRBJ2-7; 10 bases map to TRBD1. The CDR3 length is 16 residues. Germline CDR1 and CDR2: WSHSY and SAAADI. J gave up 1 base and V 1 base, and 4 bases lay outside the gene matches.

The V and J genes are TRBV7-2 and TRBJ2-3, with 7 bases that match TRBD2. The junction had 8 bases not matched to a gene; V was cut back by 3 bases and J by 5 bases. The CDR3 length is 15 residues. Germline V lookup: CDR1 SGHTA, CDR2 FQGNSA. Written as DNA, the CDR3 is TGTGCCAGCAGCTTGTTTGGGTCTAGCGGAGATACGCAGTATTTT. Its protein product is CASSLFGSSGDTQYF.

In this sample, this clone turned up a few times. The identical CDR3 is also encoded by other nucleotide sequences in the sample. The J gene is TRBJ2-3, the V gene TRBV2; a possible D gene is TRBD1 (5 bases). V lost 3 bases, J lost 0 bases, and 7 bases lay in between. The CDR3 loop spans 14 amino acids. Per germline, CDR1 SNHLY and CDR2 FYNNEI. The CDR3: CASSEGLSTDTQYF. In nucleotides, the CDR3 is TGTGCCAGCAGTGAGGGGCTGAGCACAGATACGCAGTATTTT.

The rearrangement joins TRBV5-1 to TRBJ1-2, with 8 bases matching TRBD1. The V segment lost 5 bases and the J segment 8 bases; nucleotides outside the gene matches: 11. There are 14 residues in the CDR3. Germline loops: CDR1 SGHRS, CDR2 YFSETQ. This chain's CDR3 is CASRQTGTGRGYTF. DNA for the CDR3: TGCGCCAGCAGACAAACTGGGACAGGTCGAGGCTACACCTTC.

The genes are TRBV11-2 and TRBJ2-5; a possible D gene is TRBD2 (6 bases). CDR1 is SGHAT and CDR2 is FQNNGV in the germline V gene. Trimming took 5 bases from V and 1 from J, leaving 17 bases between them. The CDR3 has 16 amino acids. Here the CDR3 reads CASSASLTRSQETQYF. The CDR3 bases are TGTGCCAGCAGCGCTTCGTTGACTAGAAGCCAAGAGACCCAGTACTTC.

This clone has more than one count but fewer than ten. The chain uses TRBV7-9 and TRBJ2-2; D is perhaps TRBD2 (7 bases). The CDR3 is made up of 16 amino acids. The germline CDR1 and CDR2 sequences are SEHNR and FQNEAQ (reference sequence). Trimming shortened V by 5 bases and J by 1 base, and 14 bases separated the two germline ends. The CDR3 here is CASSPRGAVNTGELFF. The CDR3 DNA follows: TGTGCCAGCAGCCCCCGGGGGGCGGTGAACACCGGGGAGCTGTTTTTT.

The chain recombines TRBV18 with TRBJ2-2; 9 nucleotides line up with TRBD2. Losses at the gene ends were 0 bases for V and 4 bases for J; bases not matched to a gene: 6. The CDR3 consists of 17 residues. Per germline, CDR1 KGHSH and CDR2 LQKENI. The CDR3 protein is CASSPPRRGGLTGELFF. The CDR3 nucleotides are TGTGCCAGCTCACCACCTCGGCGGGGGGGGCTCACCGGGGAGCTGTTTTTT.

CDR3 in amino acids: CASSGSPTGGWGTEAFF. In DNA, the CDR3 is TGTGCCAGCAGTGGATCCCCGACAGGGGGCTGGGGCACTGAAGCTTTCTTT. The chain recombines TRBV6-6 with TRBJ1-1; TRBD1 matches 10 bases. The CDR3 sequence is 17 residues long. Germline V gene sequence: CDR1 MNHNY, CDR2 SVGAGI (reference sequence). V gave up 5 bases and J gave up 4 bases; unmatched junction bases: 13.